This T cell receptor beta chain was identified in a study of persistence of HIV-infected CD4 T cells. Sequencing used immunoSEQ version 4 in survey mode. Template was genomic DNA at 10 ng/uL, with up to 1 ug used per sample. The table came from immunoSEQ multiplex PCR; TCRdb's copy has only in-frame clones and leaves some out. The sample holds 30,000 to 45,000 clones, around four fifths seen once. An overlapping HIV-1 Gag peptide pool stimulated these cells at about 0.91 ug/peptide/mL. CD40L/CD69 double-negative CD45RO-high memory CD4+ T cells were collected. Note on this clone: Antigen unknown.

V dropped 3 bases and J dropped 1 base, with 3 bases sitting between them. This CDR3 has 12 residues. Germline V gene sequence: CDR1 LGHDT, CDR2 YNNKEL (reference sequence). The sequence was collected from an adult with HIV. The donor label of this sample is uncertain. This specimen was cultured CD4+ T cells from PBMCs, taken from a patient who received antiretroviral therapy. The chain employs TRBV3-1 (or the pseudogene TRBV3-2) and TRBJ1-1; D remains ambiguous. CDR3 in DNA: TGTGCCAGCAGCCACGCGAACACTGAAGCTTTCTTT. The encoded protein is CASSHANTEAFF.